These 24 T cell receptor beta chains came from one sample sequenced in a study of blood T cell repertoires in COVID-19. TCRdb's copy holds only in-frame clones and misses some; the assay was immunoSEQ multiplex PCR. The sample holds around 200,000 clones, about 87% seen once. Sequencing used peripheral blood. The receptor set was obtained from a woman aged 18-29 years who had recovered from COVID-19.

This clone was seen only once. The rearrangement joins TRBV19 to TRBJ2-6; possible D gene TRBD2, 5 bases. Germline V gives CDR1 LNHDA, CDR2 SQIVND (reference sequence). The CDR3 length is 16 residues. Trimming removed 5 bases at V and 2 bases at J, with 13 bases between. The DNA of the CDR3 is TGTGCCAGTAGTTTGGCGGACGGGACTGGGGCCAACGTCCTGACTTTC. This sequence encodes CASSLADGTGANVLTF.

The rearrangement joins TRBV7-8 to TRBJ2-3; TRBD2 might be the D (6 bases). Trimming removed 3 bases at V and 1 base at J, with 11 bases between. CDR1 is SGHVS, CDR2 FQNEAQ, per germline. The CDR3 is made up of 15 amino acids. This chain's CDR3 is CASSFLPGGTDTQYF. CDR3 DNA sequence: TGTGCCAGCAGCTTCCTCCCGGGAGGCACAGATACGCAGTATTTT.

The chain is built from TRBV18 and TRBJ1-5; D unclear. Germline CDR1 and CDR2: KGHSH and LQKENI. The V gene lost 6 bases and the J gene lost 5 bases, with 17 bases spanning the gap. CDR3 length: 15 residues. The CDR3 region has the DNA TGTGCCAGCTCCCCTTTGGCGGGAAAGGATCAGCCCCAGCATTTT. It encodes CASSPLAGKDQPQHF.

The rearrangement links TRBV2 to TRBJ1-5; 7 nucleotides agree with TRBD1. Trimming took 8 bases from V and 5 from J; bases not matched to a gene: 9. The CDR3 has 14 amino acids. CDR1 and CDR2 from the germline V gene are SNHLY and FYNNEI. For the CDR3, the DNA is TGTGCCAGCTCCGGGGACAGAGGAGATCAGCCCCAGCATTTT. Translated, it gives CASSGDRGDQPQHF.

This rearrangement joins TRBV6-5 to TRBJ1-6; 9 bases fit TRBD1. CDR3 length: 15 residues. Germline values: CDR1 MNHEY, CDR2 SVGAGI. J gave up 6 bases and V 5 bases, and 5 bases lay outside the gene matches. Here the CDR3 DNA reads TGTGCCAGCAGTCCCCGGGACAGGGCTAATTCACCCCTCCACTTT. This translates into CASSPRDRANSPLHF.

The chain has TRBV3-1 (or the pseudogene TRBV3-2) and TRBJ2-2, with 10 bases matching TRBD2. The CDR3 spans 16 residues. CDR1 and CDR2 (germline): LGHDT, YNNKEL (reference sequence). V shed 3 bases and J 3 bases; nucleotides not matched to a gene: 4. DNA of the CDR3: TGTGCCAGCAGCCAGAGCCTAGCGGGAGACACCGGGGAGCTGTTTTTT. As protein: CASSQSLAGDTGELFF.

This chain links TRBV29-1 with TRBJ1-2; 7 bases are a match to TRBD1. The CDR3 sequence is 14 residues long. Losses at the gene ends were 3 bases for V and 2 bases for J; bases not matched to a gene: 6. Germline V gene sequence: CDR1 SQVTM, CDR2 ANQGSEA. In nucleotides, the CDR3 is TGCAGCGTTGAGAGGGACAGTCAAAACTATGGCTACACCTTC. Amino acid sequence: CSVERDSQNYGYTF.

The rearrangement joins TRBV5-1 to TRBJ1-3, with a tentative D call TRBD1 (5 bases). The CDR3 totals 14 residues. Trimming shortened V by 4 bases and J by 1 base, and 9 bases separated the two germline ends. Germline assignment: CDR1 SGHRS and CDR2 YFSETQ. This chain's CDR3 is CASSPGGSGNTIYF. CDR3 DNA: TGCGCCAGCAGCCCCGGGGGTTCTGGAAACACCATATATTTT.

This chain uses TRBV5-1 with TRBJ2-7, with 8 bases fitting TRBD2. CDR3 length equals 14 residues. J lost 6 bases, V lost 0 bases, and 5 bases had no gene match. Germline V gene data show CDR1 as SGHRS and CDR2 as YFSETQ. CDR3 amino acids: CASSLEGLALEQYF. Here the CDR3 DNA reads TGCGCCAGCAGCTTGGAAGGACTAGCTCTCGAGCAGTACTTC.

The chain carries TRBV5-4 and TRBJ2-4, with a tentative D call TRBD1 (5 bases). The CDR3 covers 14 residues. V lost 0 bases to trimming and J lost 8 bases, with 12 bases between them. Germline V gene data show CDR1 as SGHNT and CDR2 as YYREEE (reference sequence). CDR3 nucleotides: TGTGCCAGCAGCTTGGGGCCAGGGAAGGACATTCAGTACTTC. It is translated as CASSLGPGKDIQYF. Variable domain in full (rest from reference TRBV5-4 and TRBJ2-4): ETGVTQSPTHLIKTRGQQVTLRCSSQSGHNTVSWYQQALGQGPQFIFQYYREEENGRGNFPPRFSGLQFPNYSSELNVNALELDDSALYLCASSLGPGKDIQYFGAGTRLSVL.

A word on this clone: At one of its ends the junction is not consistent with the germline gene, which may arise from a read error. The genes are TRBV2 and TRBJ2-5, with 13 bases that match TRBD2. The CDR3 has 17 residues. Germline lookup yields CDR1 SNHLY and CDR2 FYNNEI. The CDR3 nucleotides read TGTGCCAGCAGGGAAGGGACTAGCGGGATTGTAAAAGAGACCCAGTACTTC. Amino acids: CASREGTSGIVKETQYF.

This clone was found once. The V and J genes are TRBV5-4 and TRBJ1-1, with D unclear. Germline V gene lookup returns CDR1 SGHNT and CDR2 YYREEE (reference sequence). V lost 4 bases and J 5 bases, leaving 12 bases between the germline ends. The CDR3 totals 13 residues. The CDR3 DNA reads TGTGCCAGCAGCGCGTATGGTTGGACTGAAGCTTTCTTT. Protein: CASSAYGWTEAFF.

This chain connects TRBV7-7 to TRBJ2-3; 10 bases line up with TRBD2. Trimming removed 1 base from V and 0 bases from J; junction bases left unmatched: 4. The CDR3 contains 17 residues. Looked up from germline, CDR1 is SSHAT and CDR2 is FNYEAQ (reference sequence). The CDR3 reads CASSLGASGGSTDTQYF. The CDR3 nucleotides are TGTGCCAGCAGCTTAGGGGCTAGCGGGGGAAGCACAGATACGCAGTATTTT.

Only a few counts were recorded for this clone. The gene calls are TRBV20-1 and TRBJ1-2; 8 nucleotides align to TRBD1. J was trimmed by 5 bases and V by 3 bases; bases with no gene match: 5. The CDR3 loop spans 13 amino acids. Germline loops: CDR1 DFQATT, CDR2 SNEGSKA (reference sequence). The CDR3 coding sequence is TGCAGTGCTAGTTCAGGGGGCGCTTATGGCTACACCTTC. This codes for CSASSGGAYGYTF.

The chain combines TRBV19 with TRBJ1-2, with 7 bases that match TRBD1. This CDR3 has 15 amino acids. Germline V gene lookup returns CDR1 LNHDA and CDR2 SQIVND (reference sequence). The V and J ends lost 5 bases and 2 bases, in that order; junction bases with no gene match: 8. CDR3 amino acids: CASSATDRANYGYTF. For the CDR3, the DNA is TGTGCCAGTAGTGCAACCGACAGGGCCAACTATGGCTACACCTTC.

The J gene is TRBJ1-5, the V gene TRBV5-5; D is perhaps TRBD1 (5 bases). Deletions cut 0 bases from V and 2 bases from J, with 9 bases between. The CDR3 loop spans 15 amino acids. The V gene's germline CDR1 is SGHKS and CDR2 YYEKEE (reference sequence). CDR3 loop: CASSLVLGGNQPQHF. The CDR3 DNA reads as TGTGCCAGCAGCTTGGTTTTAGGGGGCAATCAGCCCCAGCATTTT.

The chain couples TRBV7-8 to TRBJ1-3, with D possibly being TRBD1 (5 bases). The V and J ends lost 5 bases and 3 bases respectively, with 14 bases between them. Per germline, CDR1 SGHVS and CDR2 FQNEAQ. CDR3 length: 15 residues. DNA of the CDR3: TGTGCCAGCAGCCCTCGGGGGGGGAATGGAAACACCATATATTTT. Its protein product is CASSPRGGNGNTIYF.

The rearrangement uses TRBV7-2 and TRBJ2-5; D is perhaps TRBD1 (5 bases). Germline loops: CDR1 SGHTA, CDR2 FQGNSA. Trimming removed 1 base at V and 4 bases at J, with 10 bases between. The CDR3 has 14 amino acids. CDR3 amino acids: CASSLDVGAETQYF. DNA for the CDR3: TGTGCCAGCAGCTTAGACGTTGGGGCAGAGACCCAGTACTTC.

This clone was recorded a few times. This sequence joins TRBV4-2 and TRBJ2-2, with 12 bases aligning to TRBD2. Germline CDR1 reads LGHNA; CDR2 reads YNFKEQ. J lost 7 bases, V lost 3 bases, and 9 bases had no gene match. This CDR3 is 17 amino acids long. This CDR3 reads CASSQVASGRAHGELFF. The CDR3 region has the DNA TGTGCCAGCAGCCAGGTCGCTAGCGGGAGGGCCCACGGGGAGCTGTTTTTT.

The rearrangement links TRBV7-6 to TRBJ2-3; D unresolved. This CDR3 comprises 15 residues. The ends were cut back, 4 bases at V and 5 bases at J, with 16 bases in the middle. Germline V gene lookup returns CDR1 SGHVS and CDR2 FNYEAQ. For the CDR3, the DNA is TGTGCCAGCAGCTCGTTCACATCCTCACGAGATACGCAGTATTTT. Translating it yields CASSSFTSSRDTQYF. The whole variable domain, filled in from reference TRBV7-6 and TRBJ2-3, reads GAGVSQSPRYKVTKRGQDVALRCDPISGHVSLYWYRQALGQGPEFLTYFNYEAQQDKSGLPNDRFSAERPEGSISTLTIQRTEQRDSAMYRCASSSFTSSRDTQYFGPGTRLTVL.

This clone rates as medium-sized. The gene calls are TRBV6-4 and TRBJ2-2, with TRBD1 matching 7 bases. The CDR3 extends over 14 amino acids. J was trimmed by 3 bases and V by 2 bases; bases with no gene match: 0. Germline lookup yields CDR1 MRHNA and CDR2 SNTAGT. CDR3 region: CASSDGTDTGELFF. In DNA, the CDR3 is TGTGCCAGCAGTGACGGGACAGACACCGGGGAGCTGTTTTTT.

CDR3 coding DNA: TGTGCCAGCAGCCGCGGACAGCCTTTCTCCTACGAGCAGTACTTC. Its protein product is CASSRGQPFSYEQYF. This sequence joins TRBV7-6 and TRBJ2-7, with a possible D match to TRBD1 (6 bases). V was shortened by 5 bases and J by 0 bases, with 14 bases between the two germline ends. This CDR3 region has 15 residues. Germline CDR1 is SGHVS and CDR2 is FNYEAQ.

The chain links TRBV7-6 to TRBJ2-2; D unclear. Trimming removed 1 base from V and 0 bases from J, with 12 bases in between. The CDR3 is made up of 17 amino acids. Germline V gene lookup returns CDR1 SGHVS and CDR2 FNYEAQ. DNA of the CDR3: TGTGCCAGCAGCTTAGGCTCCGTCGTAGCGAACACCGGGGAGCTGTTTTTT. This translates into CASSLGSVVANTGELFF.

This clone was found a few times. The CDR3 bases are TGTGCCAGCAGTTTCCTCGGACAGGGCGATCACGATGAGACCCAGTACTTC. As protein: CASSFLGQGDHDETQYF. The chain uses TRBV27 and TRBJ2-5; the match to TRBD1 covers 8 bases. V shed 3 bases, J shed 5 bases, and the junction held 14 bases outside the gene matches. In germline, CDR1 is MNHEY, CDR2 SMNVEV (reference sequence). The CDR3 spans 17 residues.